This TCR beta chain was observed in a study of blood T cell repertoires in COVID-19. On the study more broadly: The cDNA or gDNA used as material had been derived from T cells, B-cell-depleted T cells, or PBMCs.

The V gene's germline CDR1 is MNHNS and CDR2 SASEGT. V was trimmed by 1 base and J by 0 bases, leaving 10 bases between them. The CDR3 loop spans 17 amino acids. Residents of around 24 US areas, aged roughly 18 to 89 years, made up the participants. Two negative PCRs, clearance, or symptom resolution characterized the recovered Cohort 3 donors. In the original workflow: Cell counts per sample came from amplifying reference gene primers. Method: immunoSEQ multiplex PCR; TCRdb's copy keeps in-frame clones and lacks some. V and J calls and clone size are given by that table; D and trimming were obtained from the DNA. This repertoire shows 140,000 to 150,000 clones, approximately 87% found once; its top ten account for 11%.

Sequenced: PBMCs or T cells enriched from blood (not recorded which). The gene calls are TRBV6-1 and TRBJ2-6; weak D call: TRBD1 (5 bases). This TCR came from a man aged 55 to 70 who had recovered from COVID-19. The CDR3 region has the DNA TGTGCCAGCAGTGAAGGCAGGGCGGCCTCTGGGGCCAACGTCCTGACTTTC. This codes for CASSEGRAASGANVLTF.